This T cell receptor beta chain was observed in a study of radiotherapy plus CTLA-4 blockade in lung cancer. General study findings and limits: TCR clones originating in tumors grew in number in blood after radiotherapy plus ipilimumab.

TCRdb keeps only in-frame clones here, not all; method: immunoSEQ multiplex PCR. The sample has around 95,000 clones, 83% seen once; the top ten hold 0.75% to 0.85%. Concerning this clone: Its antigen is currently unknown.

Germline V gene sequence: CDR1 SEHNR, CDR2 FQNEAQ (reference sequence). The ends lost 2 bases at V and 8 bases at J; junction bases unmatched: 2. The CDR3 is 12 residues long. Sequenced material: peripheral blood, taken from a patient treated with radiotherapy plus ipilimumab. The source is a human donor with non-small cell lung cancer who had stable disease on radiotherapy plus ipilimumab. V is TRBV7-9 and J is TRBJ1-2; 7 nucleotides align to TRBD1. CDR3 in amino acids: CASSLPGGGYTF. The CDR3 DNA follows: TGTGCCAGCAGCTTACCAGGGGGAGGCTACACCTTC. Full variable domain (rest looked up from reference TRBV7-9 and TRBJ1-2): DTGVSQNPRHKITKRGQNVTFRCDPISEHNRLYWYRQTLGQGPEFLTYFQNEAQLEKSRLLSDRFSAERPKGSFSTLEIQRTEQGDSAMYLCASSLPGGGYTFGSGTRLTVV.